This T cell receptor (beta chain) was obtained from a study of blood T cells in healthy people across ages. Findings of the study overall: Naive T cell percentage and TCR beta diversity correlated strongly.

Next came a second PCR, run for about 6 to 11 cycles, which used a sample-barcoded 5' primer along with a J-beta primer mix. TCRdb redid the calling of the 5' RACE reads with MiXCR, one entry per CDR3 protein. The sample carries 1.5 million to 2 million distinct CDR3 sequences, 30% to 35% recorded once. The CDR3 is made up of 16 amino acids. CDR1 PRHDT and CDR2 FYEKMQ come from the germline V gene (reference sequence). Between the trimmed V and J ends, which lost 1 base and 4 bases, there was a span of 16 bases. Note on this clonotype: Its antigen is undetermined.

This sequence was found in a woman aged 25 to 39 in good health. The J gene is TRBJ2-5, the V gene TRBV13, with D tentatively TRBD1 (5 bases). Material for sequencing was blood. The CDR3 region has the DNA TGTGCCAGCAGCTTAGTGCAGGGAAGGGTAGGAGAGACCCAGTACTTC. Amino acids: CASSLVQGRVGETQYF.